This note documents a single TCR beta chain sequence. The germline gives CDR1 SGHVS, CDR2 FQNEAQ. The CDR3 runs 17 residues. The V and J ends lost 0 bases and 5 bases respectively, with 17 bases between them. The sample comes from a study of control samples from healthy donors and cancer patients. Profiled with immunoSEQ multiplex PCR; TCRdb holds only in-frame clones, not every one. The sample shows about 220,000 clones, 85% to 95% of them seen only once. The J gene is TRBJ1-5, the V gene TRBV7-8; unclear D gene. The specimen was blood. The clonotype originates from a man aged 45-60 years in good health. As DNA, the CDR3 is TGTGCCAGCAGCTTAGCAAGTGGCGGACGTCAGGATCAGCCCCAGCATTTT. This sequence encodes CASSLASGGRQDQPQHF.